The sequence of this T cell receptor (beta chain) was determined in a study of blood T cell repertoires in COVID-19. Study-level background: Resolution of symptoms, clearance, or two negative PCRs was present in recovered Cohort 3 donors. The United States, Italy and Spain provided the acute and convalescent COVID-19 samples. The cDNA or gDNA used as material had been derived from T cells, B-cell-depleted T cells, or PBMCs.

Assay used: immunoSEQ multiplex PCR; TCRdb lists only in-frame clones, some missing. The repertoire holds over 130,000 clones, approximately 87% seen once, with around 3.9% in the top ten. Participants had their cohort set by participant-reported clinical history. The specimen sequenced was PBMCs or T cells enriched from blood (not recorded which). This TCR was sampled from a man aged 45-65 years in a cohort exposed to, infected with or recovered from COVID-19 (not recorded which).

CDR3 DNA sequence: TGTGCCAGCAGTTACAGCGGGGAGGAAGAGCCCCAGCATTTT. As protein: CASSYSGEEEPQHF. J is TRBJ1-5 and V is TRBV6-5; D is ambiguous. The V gene's germline CDR1 is MNHEY and CDR2 SVGAGI. The CDR3 consists of 14 residues. Trimming pared 2 bases from V and 8 bases from J, leaving 13 bases between.